This T cell receptor (beta chain) was recorded in a study of blood T cell repertoires in COVID-19. Study-wide background: Donors in the United States, Italy and Spain gave samples during acute or convalescent COVID-19. In each case, the material was cDNA or gDNA derived from T cells, B-cell-depleted T cells, or PBMCs.

This CDR3 region has 14 residues. V gave up 3 bases and J gave up 2 bases, with 10 bases separating them. Germline CDR1 is MNHNS and CDR2 is SASEGT. Authors' methods: Cell counts per sample came from amplifying reference gene primers. Assay: immunoSEQ multiplex PCR; the TCRdb copy retains only in-frame clones and omits some. The V and J calls and clone size come from that table; D and trimming were worked out from the DNA. The sample holds fewer than 200,000 clones, around 90% seen once. This chain joins TRBV6-1 and TRBJ1-2; D not certain. The clonotype originates from a man aged 45-65 years who had recovered from COVID-19. The source material was peripheral blood. The CDR3 DNA reads as TGTGCCAGCAGTGAGTACGGAGCAAACTATGGCTACACCTTC. It codes for CASSEYGANYGYTF.